This T cell receptor (beta chain) was documented in a study of T-cell memory formation after mild COVID-19. Across the study: TCR clustering was largely donor specific.

Each CDR3 protein is one row after TCRdb ran MiXCR on the 5' RACE reads. The sample carries 190,000 or so distinct CDR3 sequences, over 9.5% recorded once. This clonotype was seen only a few times. CDR1 SGHTA and CDR2 FQGTGA come from the germline V gene. The CDR3 runs to 13 residues. With V trimmed by 8 bases and J by 6 bases, 7 bases remained unmatched. The rearrangement links TRBV7-3 to TRBJ2-1, with 7 nucleotides matching TRBD2. This receptor was identified in a man aged 18 to 35 who had mild COVID-19 (a few samples of this study predate the infection). Cell type and time point are not known. Sequences were obtained from PBMCs or a T cell subset sorted from them (not recorded which). In DNA form, the CDR3 reads TGTGCCAGCGCCGGGGGGACTTTCAATGAGCAGTTCTTC. This gives the protein CASAGGTFNEQFF.